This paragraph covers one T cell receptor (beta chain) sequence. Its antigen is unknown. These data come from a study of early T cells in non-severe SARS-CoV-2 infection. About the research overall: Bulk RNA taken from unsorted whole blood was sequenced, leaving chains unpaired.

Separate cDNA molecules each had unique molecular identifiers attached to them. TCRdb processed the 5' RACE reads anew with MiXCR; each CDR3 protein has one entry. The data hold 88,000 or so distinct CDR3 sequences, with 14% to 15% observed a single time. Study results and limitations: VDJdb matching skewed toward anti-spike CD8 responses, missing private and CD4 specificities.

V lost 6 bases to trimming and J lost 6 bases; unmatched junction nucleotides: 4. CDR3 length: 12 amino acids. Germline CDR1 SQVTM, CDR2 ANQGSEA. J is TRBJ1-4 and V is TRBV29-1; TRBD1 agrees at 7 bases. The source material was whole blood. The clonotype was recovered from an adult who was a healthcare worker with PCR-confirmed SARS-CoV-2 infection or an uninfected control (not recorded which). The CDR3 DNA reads TGCAGCGTCTTTGGACAGGATGAAAAACTGTTTTTT. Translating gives CSVFGQDEKLFF.